This T cell receptor (beta chain) was recorded in a study of shared clonotypes between healthy human individuals. V dropped 2 bases and J dropped 6 bases, with 15 bases sitting between them. This CDR3 contains 14 residues. Germline V lookup: CDR1 SGDLS, CDR2 YYNGEE. The table came from immunoSEQ multiplex PCR; TCRdb's copy has only in-frame clones and leaves some out. The data hold 1.6 million or so clones, with 95% to 97% observed a single time. Sample: naive CD4+ T cells sorted from blood. Subset reported: CD45RA+ positively selected. The TCR comes from a man under 40 in good health. This chain uses TRBV9 with TRBJ2-7; D may be TRBD1 or TRBD2 (5 bases each). CDR3 sequence (DNA): TGTGCCAGCAGCGTGCGACCCGGGGCCTCCGAGCAGTACTTC. It translates to CASSVRPGASEQYF.